Presented here are 4 T cell receptor beta chains from one specimen sequenced in a study of cytomegalovirus exposure and HLA in healthy donors. In the PCR, 60 Vbeta and 13 Jbeta primers were used. Sequencing was performed with immunoSEQ multiplex PCR; in TCRdb, only in-frame clones are kept and a portion is missing. The sample lists 150,000 to 200,000 clones; approximately 81% were seen once. Input material: PBMCs. Every receptor here comes from a boy younger than 18 in good health and CMV-seronegative.

V is TRBV5-1 and J is TRBJ2-1; maybe TRBD1 (6 bases). The V and J ends lost 2 bases and 0 bases respectively, with 12 bases between them. There are 16 residues in the CDR3. Germline V gene data show CDR1 as SGHRS and CDR2 as YFSETQ. For the CDR3, the DNA is TGCGCCAGCAGCTTTGGGGGCCGGAGCTCCTACAATGAGCAGTTCTTC. Translated: CASSFGGRSSYNEQFF.

The rearrangement joins TRBV10-1 to TRBJ2-7; the D gene is possibly TRBD1 (6 bases). The CDR3 sequence is 15 residues long. CDR1 and CDR2 (germline): WNHNN, SYGVQD (reference sequence). V lost 5 bases to trimming and J lost 5 bases, with 19 bases between them. The CDR3 sequence is CASSPARQGFDEQYF. CDR3 sequence (DNA): TGCGCCAGCAGTCCCGCTAGGCAGGGGTTTGACGAGCAGTACTTC.

The chain couples TRBV18 to TRBJ2-2; 11 bases match TRBD1. V was clipped by 2 bases and J by 3 bases; unmatched bases: 5. The CDR3 covers 17 residues. CDR1 is KGHSH and CDR2 is LQKENI in the germline V gene. The CDR3 region has the DNA TGTGCCAGCTCACCAGGGACAGGGGGTGTGGACACCGGGGAGCTGTTTTTT. Its translation is CASSPGTGGVDTGELFF.

This rearrangement joins TRBV19 to TRBJ2-7; D is perhaps TRBD1 (7 bases). The CDR3 extends over 15 amino acids. Trimming left V 5 bases short and J 3 bases short, with 17 bases between. CDR1 and CDR2 from the germline V gene are LNHDA and SQIVND (reference sequence). The DNA for the CDR3 is TGTGCCAGTAGTCCCGGGACAGCGGGCGGCTACGAGCAGTACTTC. This translates into CASSPGTAGGYEQYF.